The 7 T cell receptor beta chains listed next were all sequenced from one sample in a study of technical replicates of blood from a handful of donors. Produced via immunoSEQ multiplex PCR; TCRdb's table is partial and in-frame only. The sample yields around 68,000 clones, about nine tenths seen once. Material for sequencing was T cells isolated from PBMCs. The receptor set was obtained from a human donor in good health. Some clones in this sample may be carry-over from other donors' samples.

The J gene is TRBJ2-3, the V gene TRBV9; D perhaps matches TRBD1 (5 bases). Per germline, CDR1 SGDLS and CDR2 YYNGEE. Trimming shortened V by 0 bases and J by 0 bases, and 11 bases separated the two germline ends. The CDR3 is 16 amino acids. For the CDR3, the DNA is TGTGCCAGCAGCGTAGGTGGGGCCTCTAGCACAGATACGCAGTATTTT. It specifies CASSVGGASSTDTQYF.

Here the CDR3 reads CASSFGASGANVLTF. CDR3 DNA: TGTGCCAGCAGTTTTGGGGCCTCTGGGGCCAACGTCCTGACTTTC. This rearrangement joins TRBV27 to TRBJ2-6, with D maybe TRBD1 (5 bases). Trimming shortened V by 3 bases and J by 0 bases, and 6 bases separated the two germline ends. This CDR3 is 15 amino acids long. In germline, CDR1 is MNHEY, CDR2 SMNVEV (reference sequence).

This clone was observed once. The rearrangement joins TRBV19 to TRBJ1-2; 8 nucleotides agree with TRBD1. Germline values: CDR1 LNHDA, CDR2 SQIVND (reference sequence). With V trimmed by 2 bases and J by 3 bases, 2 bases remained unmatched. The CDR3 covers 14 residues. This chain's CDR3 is CASSIQGAHYGYTF. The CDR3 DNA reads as TGTGCCAGTAGTATACAGGGGGCCCACTATGGCTACACCTTC.

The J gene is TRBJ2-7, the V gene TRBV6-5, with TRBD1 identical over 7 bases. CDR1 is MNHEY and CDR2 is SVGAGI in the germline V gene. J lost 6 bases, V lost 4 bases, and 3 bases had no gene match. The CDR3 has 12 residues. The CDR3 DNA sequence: TGTGCCAGCAGTTCCCACAGGGGCGAGCAGTACTTC. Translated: CASSSHRGEQYF.

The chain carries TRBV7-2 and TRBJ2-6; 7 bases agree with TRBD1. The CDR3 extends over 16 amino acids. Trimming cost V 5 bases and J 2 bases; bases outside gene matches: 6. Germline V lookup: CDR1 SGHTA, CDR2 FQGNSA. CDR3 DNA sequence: TGTGCCAGCAGCCAGTTAAGGGGGCCTGGGGCCAACGTCCTGACTTTC. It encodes CASSQLRGPGANVLTF.

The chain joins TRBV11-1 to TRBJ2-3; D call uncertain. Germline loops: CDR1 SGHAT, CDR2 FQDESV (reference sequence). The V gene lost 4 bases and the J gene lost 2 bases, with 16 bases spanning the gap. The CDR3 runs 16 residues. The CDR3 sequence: CASSYDDLPTTDTQYF. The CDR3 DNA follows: TGTGCCAGCAGCTACGACGACTTACCCACCACAGATACGCAGTATTTT.

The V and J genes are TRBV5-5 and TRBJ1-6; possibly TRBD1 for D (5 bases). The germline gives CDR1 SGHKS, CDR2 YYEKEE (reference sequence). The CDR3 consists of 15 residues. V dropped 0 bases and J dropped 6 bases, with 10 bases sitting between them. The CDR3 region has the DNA TGTGCCAGCAGCTTGGAGTACCAGGGTAATTCACCCCTCCACTTT. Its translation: CASSLEYQGNSPLHF. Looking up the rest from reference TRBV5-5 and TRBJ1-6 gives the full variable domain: DAGVTQSPTHLIKTRGQQVTLRCSPISGHKSVSWYQQVLGQGPQFIFQYYEKEERGRGNFPDRFSARQFPNYSSELNVNALLLGDSALYLCASSLEYQGNSPLHFGNGTRLTVT.